This section outlines one T cell receptor beta chain sequence together with its context. The V end was cut by 0 bases, the J end by 6 bases, with 10 bases between. The CDR3 covers 14 residues. Germline loops: CDR1 KGHDR, CDR2 SFDVKD. This sample was included in a study of patients and donors after allogeneic stem cell transplantation. TCRdb re-called the RT-PCR reads with MiXCR, one entry per CDR3 protein. The sample yields about 960,000 distinct CDR3 sequences, over 15% seen once. The chain couples TRBV24-1 to TRBJ1-2; D is unclear. The sample comprised blood, either unsorted or a sorted T cell fraction (not recorded which). The origin of this receptor is a human donor who was either an allogeneic HSCT recipient or a stem cell or donor lymphocyte infusion donor (not recorded which). It is not recorded whose cells these are; they may come from a transplant donor. The CDR3 bases are TGTGCCACCAGTGATTTGAAGACAACTAATGGCTACACCTTC. It translates to CATSDLKTTNGYTF.